This is a list of T cell receptor beta chains from one sample in a study of cytomegalovirus exposure and HLA in healthy donors. Clones were read by immunoSEQ multiplex PCR, and TCRdb kept only the in-frame ones, dropping some. Seen here are 200,000 to 300,000 clones, about 85% observed once, and the top ten hold about 0.25%. Material: PBMCs. The receptors originated from a girl aged 2-9 years in good health and CMV-seronegative. CDR3s include the opening cysteine and the closing phenylalanine or tryptophan. The D gene is left open where the match is weak. Not every row has a clone size; where given, it reads once, few, many or a size class.

D gene	J gene	clone size	V gene	CDR3 DNA	CDR3 protein
TRBD1	TRBJ1-5	once	TRBV6-1	TGTGCCAGCAGTGAATACAGGGGCGGTCAGCCCCAGCATTTT	CASSEYRGGQPQHF
NA	TRBJ1-2	once	TRBV7-9	TGTGCCAGCAGCCACATTCTCGACAGAATCTATGGCTACACCTTC	CASSHILDRIYGYTF
TRBD2	TRBJ2-7	NA	TRBV27	TGTGCCAGCAGTTTATCCGAGACTAGCGGGAGAAACGAGCAGTACTTC	CASSLSETSGRNEQYF
NA	TRBJ2-1	NA	TRBV6-5	TGTGCCAGCACCAAGAAGGTCAGGGGACGTGAGCAGTTCTTC	CASTKKVRGREQFF
NA	TRBJ1-3	NA	TRBV30	TGTGCCTGGCAGGCGTCGGGATACTCTGGAAACACCATATATTTT	CAWQASGYSGNTIYF
NA	TRBJ2-1	NA	TRBV28	TGTGCCAGCAGCTCTGGACAGCCCTACAATGAGCAGTTCTTC	CASSSGQPYNEQFF
TRBD2	TRBJ2-1	NA	TRBV7-2	TGTGCCAGCAGCCAGAGAGCGGGAGTGGGGAATGAGCAGTTCTTC	CASSQRAGVGNEQFF
NA	TRBJ2-1	once	TRBV15	TGTGCCACCAGCGGGGGGGCAGGGAGCTACAATGAGCAGTTCTTC	CATSGGAGSYNEQFF
TRBD1	TRBJ2-7	NA	TRBV6-5	TGTGCCAGCAGAACCGGGACAGGGGGGAACTACGAGCAGTACTTC	CASRTGTGGNYEQYF
NA	TRBJ1-1	NA	TRBV7-6	TGTGCCAGCAGCTTAGCCCAGGGGATGAACACTGAAGCTTTCTTT	CASSLAQGMNTEAFF
TRBD1	TRBJ2-2	NA	TRBV4-2	TGTGCCAGCAGCCAAGGCCTGACAGGGTTGGTCACCGGGGAGCTGTTTTTT	CASSQGLTGLVTGELFF
TRBD1	TRBJ2-7	NA	TRBV18	TGTGCCAGCTCACCGACAGGGGCCTACGAGCAGTACTTC	CASSPTGAYEQYF
NA	TRBJ2-3	NA	TRBV5-5	TGTGCCAGCAGCTTTTGGGCCTCCACAGATACGCAGTATTTT	CASSFWASTDTQYF
TRBD1	TRBJ1-2	NA	TRBV5-1	TGCGCCAGCAGCTTGTACCAGGGGGCGAGCGGTGGCTACACCTTC	CASSLYQGASGGYTF
NA	TRBJ1-2	NA	TRBV5-6	TGTGCCAGCAGCCCCCTAGGTGGGGGGGCTAACTATGGCTACACCTTC	CASSPLGGGANYGYTF
NA	TRBJ2-6	NA	TRBV9	TGTGCCAGCAGCGTAGACGGTGGGGCCAACGTCCTGACTTTC	CASSVDGGANVLTF
NA	TRBJ2-1	NA	TRBV7-9	TGTGCCAGCATTCCCTGGAGAGAGTCTGAGCAGTTCTTC	CASIPWRESEQFF
NA	TRBJ1-1	NA	TRBV6-4	TGTGCCAGCAGTGGGGGACAGAACACTGAAGCTTTCTTT	CASSGGQNTEAFF
NA	TRBJ1-4	NA	TRBV4-1	TGCGCCAGCAGCCAAGGAGCGGGGAATGAAAAACTGTTTTTT	CASSQGAGNEKLFF
TRBD1	TRBJ2-7	few	TRBV6-5	TGTGCCAGCAGTCCGGACAGGGAGAACTACGAGCAGTACTTC	CASSPDRENYEQYF
NA	TRBJ2-2	NA	TRBV6-5	TGTGCCAGCAGCACGATCTCCGGCGGGGAGCTGTTTTTT	CASSTISGGELFF
TRBD2	TRBJ2-3	NA	TRBV5-8	TGTGCCAGCAGCTCAGGACTAGCGGGGGTGTCCATTTGGGATACGCAGTATTTT	CASSSGLAGVSIWDTQYF
TRBD1	TRBJ2-7	NA	TRBV6-5	TGTGCCAGCAGGGGACAGGGGGCTCGGGAGCAGTACTTC	CASRGQGAREQYF
TRBD2	TRBJ2-7	NA	TRBV19	TGTGCCAGTAGTATTGGATCAGCGGGAGGGCCGAGGGAGCAGTACTTC	CASSIGSAGGPREQYF
NA	TRBJ1-5	few	TRBV6-1	TGTGCCAGCAGTGATAGTGCCAAACGGTATCAGCCCCAGCATTTT	CASSDSAKRYQPQHF
NA	TRBJ2-2	NA	TRBV6-5	TGTGCCAGCAGTTACGAATTGGGGCGGGAGCTGTTTTTT	CASSYELGRELFF
NA	TRBJ2-1	few	TRBV6-5	TGTGCCAGCAGTTACCGGAACGGAGCGCATGAGCAGTTCTTC	CASSYRNGAHEQFF
TRBD2	TRBJ2-5	NA	TRBV5-5	TGTGCCAGCAGCTATCCTAGCGGTCAAGAGACCCAGTACTTC	CASSYPSGQETQYF
NA	TRBJ2-7	NA	TRBV11-2	TGTGCCAGCAGCTTAGAGGGCGCCTCCTCCTACGAGCAGTACTTC	CASSLEGASSYEQYF
TRBD1	TRBJ1-3	NA	TRBV7-6	TGTGCCAGCAGCTTAGGAACAGGGGCTGGAAACACCATATATTTT	CASSLGTGAGNTIYF
TRBD2	TRBJ2-1	NA	TRBV6-1	TGTGCCAGCAGTGACGAGTTAGCGGGAGGGCCCGGTGAGCAGTTCTTC	CASSDELAGGPGEQFF
TRBD2	TRBJ2-7	NA	TRBV7-2	TGTGCCAGCAGCTTAGCGGGACTAGCCTCCTACGAGCAGTACTTC	CASSLAGLASYEQYF
NA	TRBJ1-2	NA	TRBV2	TGTGCCAGCAGTGGGACAGCTAACTATGGCTACACCTTC	CASSGTANYGYTF
NA	TRBJ2-7	NA	TRBV27	TGTGCCAGCAGTTATGGGGGTAGTAGGGGGAGCTCCTACGAGCAGTACTTC	CASSYGGSRGSSYEQYF
NA	TRBJ2-7	NA	TRBV10-2	TGCGCCAGCAGAGCCCTCCCGTCAGGGGGGTACGAGCAGTACTTC	CASRALPSGGYEQYF
NA	TRBJ1-5	NA	TRBV11-3	TGTGCCAGCAGCTTAGACAACAATCAGCCCCAGCATTTT	CASSLDNNQPQHF
TRBD2	TRBJ2-3	once	TRBV27	TGTGCCAGCAGTTTTTTGCAGGCCGTTCCAGCGGGAGAGGGGACAGATACGCAGTATTTT	CASSFLQAVPAGEGTDTQYF
NA	TRBJ2-7	NA	TRBV7-2	TGTGCCAGCAGCTTAGCCGGTCCCTACGAGCAGTACTTC	CASSLAGPYEQYF
NA	TRBJ2-2	NA	TRBV5-1	TGCGCCAGCAGCTTGGGTGGGAGTAGCACCGGGGAGCTGTTTTTT	CASSLGGSSTGELFF
NA	TRBJ2-2	NA	TRBV7-3	TGTGCCAGCAGCCAGGGGAACACCGGGGAGCTGTTTTTT	CASSQGNTGELFF
NA	TRBJ1-2	few	TRBV6-1	TGTGCCAGCAGTGAAACCCCGGGTTGGGGCTACACCTTC	CASSETPGWGYTF
TRBD1	TRBJ1-1	few	TRBV7-6	TGTGCCAGCAGCTTAGCGAAGAGGGGGCTGGGGAACACTGAAGCTTTCTTT	CASSLAKRGLGNTEAFF
TRBD2	TRBJ2-1	NA	TRBV9	TGTGCCAGCAGCGGGGGGGTAGCGGGGGGTTTTAATGAGCAGTTCTTC	CASSGGVAGGFNEQFF
TRBD2	TRBJ2-2	NA	TRBV6-1	TGTGCCAGCAGTGCTAGAGGGGGACTAGCGGGAGTAGGGAACACCGGGGAGCTGTTTTTT	CASSARGGLAGVGNTGELFF
NA	TRBJ2-6	once	TRBV19	TGTGCCGCGGCTGGGGCCAACGTCCTGACTTTC	CAAAGANVLTF
NA	TRBJ2-7	NA	TRBV11-2	TGTGCCAGCAGCTTAGGCGACGAGCAGTACTTC	CASSLGDEQYF
TRBD2	TRBJ2-5	NA	TRBV14	TGTGCCAGCAGCCTCCTTAGCGGGTCCCAAGAGACCCAGTACTTC	CASSLLSGSQETQYF
TRBD2	TRBJ2-1	NA	TRBV7-9	TGTGCCAGCAGCGCGATTCTAGCGGGGTGGAATGAGCAGTTCTTC	CASSAILAGWNEQFF
TRBD1	TRBJ1-1	few	TRBV6-1	TGTGCCAGCAGTGAAGGGACAGGGAACACTGAAGCTTTCTTT	CASSEGTGNTEAFF
NA	TRBJ2-3	NA	TRBV5-1	TGCGCCAGCAGGCTCTATACAGATACGCAGTATTTT	CASRLYTDTQYF
TRBD1	TRBJ1-5	NA	TRBV15	TGTGCCACCAGCAGAGATCGGGACAGGGGGCGGGGGGAGCCCCAGCATTTT	CATSRDRDRGRGEPQHF
NA	TRBJ2-3	NA	TRBV4-1	TGCGCCAGCAGCCACCGCGGCAGTAGTAGCACAGATACGCAGTATTTT	CASSHRGSSSTDTQYF
TRBD1	TRBJ2-7	NA	TRBV5-1	TGCGCCAGCAGCGGGACAGGGGGCAACGAGCAGTACTTC	CASSGTGGNEQYF
NA	TRBJ1-2	NA	TRBV10-3	TGTGCCATCAGCGGACAGAGGTGGAAGATGACTAACTATGGCTACACCTTC	CAISGQRWKMTNYGYTF
NA	TRBJ1-1	once	TRBV5-1	TGCGCCAGCAGCTTGGCGGGGTCAACCACTGAAGCTTTCTTT	CASSLAGSTTEAFF
TRBD1	TRBJ1-1	NA	TRBV27	TGTGCCAGCAGTCCGAGACAGGGAGAAACGGCTTTCTTT	CASSPRQGETAFF
NA	TRBJ1-1	few	TRBV4-1	TGCGCCAGCAGCCAAGGTTTGGGCTCTGAAGCTTTCTTT	CASSQGLGSEAFF
NA	TRBJ2-7	NA	TRBV2	TGTGCCAGCAGTGGGGAGCAAGGGCAGTACTTC	CASSGEQGQYF
NA	TRBJ1-2	NA	TRBV25-1	TGTGCCAGCAGTGAAGTCAACAGGGCGACCTATGGCTACACCTTC	CASSEVNRATYGYTF
TRBD1	TRBJ2-2	NA	TRBV2	TGTGCCAGCAGACAGGGACAGGGGAACACCGGGGAGCTGTTTTTT	CASRQGQGNTGELFF